By frequency in the sample, the clone carrying this T cell receptor beta chain is medium-sized. These data are taken from a study of OX40 agonist ivuxolimab in advanced cancers. Using immunoSEQ multiplex PCR, the repertoire was profiled, and TCRdb retains in-frame clones only, with some absent. The table records about 26,000 clones, roughly 80% of them present only once. The germline CDR1 and CDR2 sequences are PRHDT and FYEKMQ (reference sequence). The J segment lost 2 bases and the V segment lost 5 bases, leaving 6 bases of the junction unmatched. The CDR3 totals 15 residues. J is TRBJ1-1 and V is TRBV13, with 9 bases matching TRBD1. Specimen: CD4+ or CD8+ T cells sorted from blood, collected in a trial of the OX40 agonist ivuxolimab. The receptor comes from an adult with an advanced solid tumor such as melanoma, head and neck, liver or kidney cancer. The CDR3: CASSQGGQGNTEAFF. CDR3 nucleotides: TGTGCCAGCAGCCAGGGGGGACAGGGAAACACTGAAGCTTTCTTT.